This TCR beta chain appears in the sequencing data of a study of kidney transplant recipient with SARS-CoV-2 infection. MiXCR, applied by TCRdb to the reads, yields one record per CDR3 protein. This table holds roughly 250,000 distinct CDR3 sequences, under 30% found once. Germline CDR1 and CDR2: KGHSH and LQKENI. CDR3 length equals 12 residues. V was shortened by 8 bases and J by 4 bases, with 11 bases between the two germline ends. This clonotype showed up many times. The rearrangement links TRBV18 to TRBJ1-1; D is ambiguous. This TCR was recovered from a male patient aged 30 to 40 who had COVID-19 and was a kidney transplant recipient. Part of the T cell pool may stem from the graft donor. The sample was a blood sample, taken at baseline and between days 110 and 120 from a kidney transplant recipient. The CDR3 region is CASLGRTTEAFF. The CDR3 region has the DNA TGTGCCAGCCTTGGACGGACCACTGAAGCTTTCTTT.